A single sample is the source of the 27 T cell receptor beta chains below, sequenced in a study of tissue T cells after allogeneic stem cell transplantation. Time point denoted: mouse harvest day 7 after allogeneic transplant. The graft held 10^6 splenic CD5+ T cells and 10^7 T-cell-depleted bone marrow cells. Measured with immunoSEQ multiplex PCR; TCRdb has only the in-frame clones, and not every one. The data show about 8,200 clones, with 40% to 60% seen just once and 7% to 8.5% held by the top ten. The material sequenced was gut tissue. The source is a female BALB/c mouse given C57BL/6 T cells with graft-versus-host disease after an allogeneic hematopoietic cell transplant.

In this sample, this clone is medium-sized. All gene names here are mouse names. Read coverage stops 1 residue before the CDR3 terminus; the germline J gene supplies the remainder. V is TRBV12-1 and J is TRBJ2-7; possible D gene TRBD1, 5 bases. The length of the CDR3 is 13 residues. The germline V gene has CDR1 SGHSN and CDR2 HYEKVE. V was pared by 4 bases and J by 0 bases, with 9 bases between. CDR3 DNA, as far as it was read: TGTGCCAGCTCCCTCAGGGACTCCTATGAACAGTAC. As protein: CASSLRDSYEQY. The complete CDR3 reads CASSLRDSYEQYF.

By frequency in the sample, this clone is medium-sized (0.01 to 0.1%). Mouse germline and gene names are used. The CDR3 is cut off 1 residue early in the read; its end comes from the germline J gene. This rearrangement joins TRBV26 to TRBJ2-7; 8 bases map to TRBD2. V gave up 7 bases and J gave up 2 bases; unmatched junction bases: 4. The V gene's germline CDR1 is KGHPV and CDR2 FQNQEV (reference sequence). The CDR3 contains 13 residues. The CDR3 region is CASTQDWAYEQYF. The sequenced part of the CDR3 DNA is TGTGCCAGCACCCAGGACTGGGCCTATGAACAGTAC.

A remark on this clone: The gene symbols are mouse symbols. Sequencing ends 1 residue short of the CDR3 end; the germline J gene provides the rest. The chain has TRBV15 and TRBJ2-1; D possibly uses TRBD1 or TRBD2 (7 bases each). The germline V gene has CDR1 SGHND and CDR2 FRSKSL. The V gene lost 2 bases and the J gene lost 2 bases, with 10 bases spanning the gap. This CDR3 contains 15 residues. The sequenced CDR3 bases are TGTGCCAGCAGTTTACAGGGGGGCCACTATGCTGAGCAGTTC. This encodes CASSLQGGHYAEQF. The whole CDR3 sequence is CASSLQGGHYAEQFF.

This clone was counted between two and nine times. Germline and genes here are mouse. The CDR3 DNA, read in part, is TGTGCAAGCAGCTTAGGGTCTGAACAGTAC. Residues: CASSLGSEQY. The CDR3 reads in full as CASSLGSEQYF. V usage is TRBV16 and J usage is TRBJ2-7; no firm D call. With the read ending 1 residue before the CDR3 end, the germline J gene is used to fill in that end. CDR3 length: 11 residues. The germline V gene has CDR1 SGHSA and CDR2 FRNQAP. The germline V and J ends were trimmed by 1 base and 6 bases, with 4 bases remaining between them.

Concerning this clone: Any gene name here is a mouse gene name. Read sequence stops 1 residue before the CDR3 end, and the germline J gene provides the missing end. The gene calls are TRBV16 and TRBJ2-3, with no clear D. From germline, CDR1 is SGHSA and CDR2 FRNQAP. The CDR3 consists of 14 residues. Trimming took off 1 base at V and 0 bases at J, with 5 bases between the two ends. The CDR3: CASSLASSAETLYF. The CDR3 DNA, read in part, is TGTGCAAGCAGCTTAGCGTCTAGTGCAGAAACGCTGTAT.

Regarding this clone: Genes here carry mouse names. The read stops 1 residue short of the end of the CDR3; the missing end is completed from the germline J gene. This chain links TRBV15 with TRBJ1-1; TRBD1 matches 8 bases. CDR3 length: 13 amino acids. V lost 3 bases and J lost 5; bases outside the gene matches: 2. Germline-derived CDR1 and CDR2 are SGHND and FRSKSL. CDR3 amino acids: CASSFGQGTEVFF. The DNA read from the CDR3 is TGTGCCAGCAGTTTTGGACAGGGAACAGAAGTCTTC.

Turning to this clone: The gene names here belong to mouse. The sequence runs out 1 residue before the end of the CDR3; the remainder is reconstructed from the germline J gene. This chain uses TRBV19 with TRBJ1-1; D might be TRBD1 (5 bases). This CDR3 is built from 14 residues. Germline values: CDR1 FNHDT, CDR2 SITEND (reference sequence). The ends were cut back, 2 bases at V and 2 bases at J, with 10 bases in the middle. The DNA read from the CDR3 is TGTGCCAGCAGTATGGGGGGTGGCAACACAGAAGTCTTC. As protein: CASSMGGGNTEVF. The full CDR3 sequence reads CASSMGGGNTEVFF. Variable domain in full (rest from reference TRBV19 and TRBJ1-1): GGIITQTPKFLIGQEGQKLTLKCQQNFNHDTMYWYRQDSGKGLRLIYYSITENDLQKGDLSEGYDASREKKSSFSLTVTSAQKNEMAVFLCASSMGGGNTEVFFGKGTRLTVV.

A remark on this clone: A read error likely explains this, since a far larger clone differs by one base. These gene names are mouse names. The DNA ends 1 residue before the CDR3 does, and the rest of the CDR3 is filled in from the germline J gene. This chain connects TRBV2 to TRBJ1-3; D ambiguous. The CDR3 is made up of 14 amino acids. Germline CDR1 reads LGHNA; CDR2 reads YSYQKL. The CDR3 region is CACSQENSGNTLYF. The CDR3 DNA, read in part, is TGTGCCTGCAGCCAAGAGAATTCTGGAAATACGCTCTAT.

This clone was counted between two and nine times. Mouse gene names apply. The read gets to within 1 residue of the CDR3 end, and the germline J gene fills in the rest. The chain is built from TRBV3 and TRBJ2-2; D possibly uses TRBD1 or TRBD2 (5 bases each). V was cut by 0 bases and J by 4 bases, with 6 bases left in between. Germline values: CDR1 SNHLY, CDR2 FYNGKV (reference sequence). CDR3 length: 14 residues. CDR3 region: CASSLAGATGQLYF. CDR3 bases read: TGTGCCAGCAGCTTAGCTGGGGCCACCGGGCAGCTCTAC. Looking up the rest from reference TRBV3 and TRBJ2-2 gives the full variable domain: GPKVLQIPSHQIIDMGQMVTLNCDPVSNHLYFYWYKQILGQQMEFLVNFYNGKVMEKSKLFKDQFSVERPDGSYFTLKIQPTALEDSAVYFCASSLAGATGQLYFGEGSKLTVL.

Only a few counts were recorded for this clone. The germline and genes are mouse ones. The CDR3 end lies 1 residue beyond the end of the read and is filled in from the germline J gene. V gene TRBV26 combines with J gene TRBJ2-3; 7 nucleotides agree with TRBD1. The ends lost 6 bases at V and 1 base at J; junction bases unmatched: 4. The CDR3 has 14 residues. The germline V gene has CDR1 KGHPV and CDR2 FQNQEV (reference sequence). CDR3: CASRPGTGAETLYF. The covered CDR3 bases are TGTGCCAGCAGACCCGGGACAGGTGCAGAAACGCTGTAT.

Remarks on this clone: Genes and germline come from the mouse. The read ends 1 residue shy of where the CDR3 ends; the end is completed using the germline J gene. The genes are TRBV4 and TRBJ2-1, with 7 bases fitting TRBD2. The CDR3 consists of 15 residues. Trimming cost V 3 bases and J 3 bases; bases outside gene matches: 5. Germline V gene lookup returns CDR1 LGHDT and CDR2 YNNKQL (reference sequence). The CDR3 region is CASSYDRGGYAEQFF. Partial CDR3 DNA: TGTGCCAGCAGCTATGATCGGGGGGGCTATGCTGAGCAGTTC.

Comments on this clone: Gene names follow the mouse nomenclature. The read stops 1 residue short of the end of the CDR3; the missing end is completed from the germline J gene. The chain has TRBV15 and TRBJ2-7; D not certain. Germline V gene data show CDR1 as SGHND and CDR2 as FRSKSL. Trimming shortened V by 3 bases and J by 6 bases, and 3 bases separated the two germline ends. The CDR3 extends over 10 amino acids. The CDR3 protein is CASSFIEQYF. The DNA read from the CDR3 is TGTGCCAGCAGTTTTATTGAACAGTAC.

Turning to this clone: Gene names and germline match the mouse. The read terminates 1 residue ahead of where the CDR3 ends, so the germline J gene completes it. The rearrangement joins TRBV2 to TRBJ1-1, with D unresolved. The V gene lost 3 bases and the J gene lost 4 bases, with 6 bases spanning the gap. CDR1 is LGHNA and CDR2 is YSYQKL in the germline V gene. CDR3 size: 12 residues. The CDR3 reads CASSHDITEVFF. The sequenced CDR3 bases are TGTGCCAGCAGCCACGACATCACAGAAGTCTTC.

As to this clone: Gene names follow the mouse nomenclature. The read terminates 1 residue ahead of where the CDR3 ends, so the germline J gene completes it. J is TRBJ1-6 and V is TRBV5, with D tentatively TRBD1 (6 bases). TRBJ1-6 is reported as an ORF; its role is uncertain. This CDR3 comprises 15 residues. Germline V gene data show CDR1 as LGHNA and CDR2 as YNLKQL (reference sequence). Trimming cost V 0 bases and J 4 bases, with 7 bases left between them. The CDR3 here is CASSQEQGYNSPLYF. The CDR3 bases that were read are TGTGCCAGCAGCCAAGAACAGGGTTATAATTCGCCCCTCTAC.

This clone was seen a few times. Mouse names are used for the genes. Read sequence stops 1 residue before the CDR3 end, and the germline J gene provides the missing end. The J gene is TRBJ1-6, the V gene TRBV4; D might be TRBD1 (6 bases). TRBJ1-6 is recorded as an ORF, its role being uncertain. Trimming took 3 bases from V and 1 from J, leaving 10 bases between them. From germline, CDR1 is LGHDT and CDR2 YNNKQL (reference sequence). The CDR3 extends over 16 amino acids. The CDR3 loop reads CASSYSGQSYNSPLYF. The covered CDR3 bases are TGTGCCAGCAGCTACTCAGGACAGTCCTATAATTCGCCCCTCTAC.

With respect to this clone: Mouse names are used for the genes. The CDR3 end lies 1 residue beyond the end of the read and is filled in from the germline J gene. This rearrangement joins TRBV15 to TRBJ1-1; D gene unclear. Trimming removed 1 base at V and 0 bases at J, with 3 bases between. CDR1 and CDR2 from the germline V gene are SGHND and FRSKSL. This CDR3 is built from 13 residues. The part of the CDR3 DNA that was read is TGTGCCAGCAGTTTAGAGCCAAACACAGAAGTCTTC. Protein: CASSLEPNTEVF. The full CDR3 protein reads CASSLEPNTEVFF.

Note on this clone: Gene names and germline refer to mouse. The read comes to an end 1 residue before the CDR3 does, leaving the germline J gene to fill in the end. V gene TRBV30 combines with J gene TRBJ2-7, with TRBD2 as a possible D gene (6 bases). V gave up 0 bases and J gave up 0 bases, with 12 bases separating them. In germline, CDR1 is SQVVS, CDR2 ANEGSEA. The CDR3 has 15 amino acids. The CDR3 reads CSSRDVGESSYEQYF. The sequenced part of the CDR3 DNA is TGTAGTTCTAGAGATGTGGGGGAGAGCTCCTATGAACAGTAC.

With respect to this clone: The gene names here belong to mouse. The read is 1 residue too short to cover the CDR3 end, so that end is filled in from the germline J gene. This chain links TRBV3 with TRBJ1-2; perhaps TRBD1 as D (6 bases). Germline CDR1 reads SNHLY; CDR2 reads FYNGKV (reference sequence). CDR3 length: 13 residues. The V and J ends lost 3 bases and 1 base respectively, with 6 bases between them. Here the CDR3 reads CASSFRGNSDYTF. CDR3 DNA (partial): TGTGCCAGCAGCTTCAGGGGAAACTCCGACTACACC.

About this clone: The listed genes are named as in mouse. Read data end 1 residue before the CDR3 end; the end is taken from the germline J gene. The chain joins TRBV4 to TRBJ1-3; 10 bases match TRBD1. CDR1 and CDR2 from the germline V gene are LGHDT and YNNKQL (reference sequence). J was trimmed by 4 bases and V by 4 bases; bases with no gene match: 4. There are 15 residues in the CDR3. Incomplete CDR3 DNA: TGTGCCAGCAGCTGGGGACAGGGGAGGGGAAATACGCTCTAT. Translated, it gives CASSWGQGRGNTLY. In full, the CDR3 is CASSWGQGRGNTLYF.

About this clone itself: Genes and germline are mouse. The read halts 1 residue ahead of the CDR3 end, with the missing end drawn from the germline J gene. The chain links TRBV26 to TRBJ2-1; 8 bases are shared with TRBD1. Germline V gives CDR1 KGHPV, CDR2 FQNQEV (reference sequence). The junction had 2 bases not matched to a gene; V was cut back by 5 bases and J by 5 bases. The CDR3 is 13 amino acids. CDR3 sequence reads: CASSSGGDAEQFF. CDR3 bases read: TGTGCCAGCAGTTCAGGGGGCGATGCTGAGCAGTTC.

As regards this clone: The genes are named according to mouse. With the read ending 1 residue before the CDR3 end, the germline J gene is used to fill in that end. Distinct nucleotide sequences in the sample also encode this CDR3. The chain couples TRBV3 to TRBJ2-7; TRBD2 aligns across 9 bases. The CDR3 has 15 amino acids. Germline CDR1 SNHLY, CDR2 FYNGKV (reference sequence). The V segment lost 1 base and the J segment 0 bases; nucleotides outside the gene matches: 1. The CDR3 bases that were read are TGTGCCAGCAGCTTAGGCTGGGGGGGCTCCTATGAACAGTAC. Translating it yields CASSLGWGGSYEQY. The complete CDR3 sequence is CASSLGWGGSYEQYF.

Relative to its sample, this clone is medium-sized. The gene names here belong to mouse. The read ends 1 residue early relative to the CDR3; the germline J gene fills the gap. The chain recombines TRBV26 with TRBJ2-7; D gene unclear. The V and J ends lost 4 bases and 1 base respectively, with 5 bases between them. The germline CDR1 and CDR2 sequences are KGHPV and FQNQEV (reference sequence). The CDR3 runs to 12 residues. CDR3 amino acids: CASSRQSYEQYF. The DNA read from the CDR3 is TGTGCCAGCAGTCGGCAGTCCTATGAACAGTAC.

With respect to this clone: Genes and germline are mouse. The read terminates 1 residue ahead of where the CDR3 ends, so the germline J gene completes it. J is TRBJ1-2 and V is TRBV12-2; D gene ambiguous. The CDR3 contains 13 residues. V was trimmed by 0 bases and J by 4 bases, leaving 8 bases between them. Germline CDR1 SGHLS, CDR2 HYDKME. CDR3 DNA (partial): TGTGCCAGCTCTCTCCGGGGAGGCTCCGACTACACC. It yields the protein CASSLRGGSDYT. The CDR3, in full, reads CASSLRGGSDYTF.

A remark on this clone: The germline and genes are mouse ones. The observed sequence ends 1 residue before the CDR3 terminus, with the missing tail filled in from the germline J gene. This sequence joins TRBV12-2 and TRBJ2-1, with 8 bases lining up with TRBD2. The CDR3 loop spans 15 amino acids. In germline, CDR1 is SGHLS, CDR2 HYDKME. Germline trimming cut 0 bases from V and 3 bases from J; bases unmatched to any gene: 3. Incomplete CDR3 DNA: TGTGCCAGCTCTCTCTCCGGGACTGGCTATGCTGAGCAGTTC. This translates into CASSLSGTGYAEQF. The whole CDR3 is CASSLSGTGYAEQFF.

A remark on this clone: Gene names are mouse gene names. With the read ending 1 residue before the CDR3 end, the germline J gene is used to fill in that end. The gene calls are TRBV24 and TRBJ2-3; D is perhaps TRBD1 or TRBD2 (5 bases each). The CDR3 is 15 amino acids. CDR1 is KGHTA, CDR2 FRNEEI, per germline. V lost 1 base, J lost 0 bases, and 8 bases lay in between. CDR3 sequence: CASSLWGSSAETLYF. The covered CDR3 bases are TGTGCCAGCAGTCTGTGGGGGTCTAGTGCAGAAACGCTGTAT.

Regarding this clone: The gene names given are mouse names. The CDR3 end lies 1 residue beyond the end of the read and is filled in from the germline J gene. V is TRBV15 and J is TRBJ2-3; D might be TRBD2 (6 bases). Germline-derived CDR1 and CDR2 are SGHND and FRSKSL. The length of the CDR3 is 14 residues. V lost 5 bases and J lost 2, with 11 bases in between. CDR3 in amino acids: CASSPRLAAETLYF. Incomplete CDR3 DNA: TGTGCCAGCAGTCCCCGACTGGCTGCAGAAACGCTGTAT.

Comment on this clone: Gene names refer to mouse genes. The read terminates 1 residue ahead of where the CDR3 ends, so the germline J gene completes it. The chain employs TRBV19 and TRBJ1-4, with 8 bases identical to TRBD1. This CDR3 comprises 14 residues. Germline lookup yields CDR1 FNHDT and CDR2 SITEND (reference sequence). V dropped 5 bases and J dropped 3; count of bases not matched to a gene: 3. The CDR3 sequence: CASRWTGPNERLFF. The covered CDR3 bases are TGTGCCAGCAGATGGACAGGGCCCAACGAAAGATTATTT.